The following is a T cell receptor beta chain sequence with its context. These data are taken from a study of T cells expressing NK-cell markers. Overall study: It was from sorted CD3+CD56+NKG2C+, CD3+CD56+NKG2C- and CD3+CD56-NKG2C+ T cells that TCR beta repertoires came.

This CDR3 contains 12 residues. Per germline, CDR1 LNHNV and CDR2 YYDKDF (reference sequence). Using the 5' RACE reads, TCRdb records one entry per CDR3 protein without DNA. This sample's table reports about 460,000 distinct CDR3 sequences. The sequence was collected from a woman aged 50 to 60 in good health. The genes are TRBV15 and TRBJ1-1; TCRdb indicates TRBD1, and absent DNA this call remains unverified. The sequencing sample was made of blood T cells: a sorted CD56 or NKG2C T cell subset, CD4+ or CD8+ T cells, or bulk PBMC T cells (not recorded which). The CDR3 reads CATSRAPLEAFF.